These T cell receptor beta chains were read from a single sample in a study of blood T cell repertoires in COVID-19. Method: immunoSEQ multiplex PCR; TCRdb's copy keeps in-frame clones and lacks some. Of approximately 180,000 clones listed, 70% to 90% are singletons. Material for sequencing was peripheral blood. The source is a man aged 55 to 70 with active or convalescent COVID-19. Each CDR3 is given with its conserved first and last residue. Each record gives: clone size, D gene, J gene, V gene, CDR3 protein, CDR3 DNA. The D gene is left open where the match is weak. Not all rows give a size; the values are once, few, many and, for expanded clones, a class.

clone_size: .
d_call: TRBD2
j_call: TRBJ2-1
v_call: TRBV5-1
cdr3_aa: CASSLRMAGGQENEQFF
cdr3_nt: TGCGCCAGCAGCTTGAGGATGGCGGGGGGGCAGGAGAATGAGCAGTTCTTC

clone_size: .
d_call: TRBD1
j_call: TRBJ1-2
v_call: TRBV11-1
cdr3_aa: CASSIGQGEGYTF
cdr3_nt: TGTGCCAGCAGCATCGGACAGGGTGAGGGCTACACCTTC

clone_size: .
d_call: TRBD1
j_call: TRBJ2-5
v_call: TRBV6-5
cdr3_aa: CAGKQGAQQETQYF
cdr3_nt: TGTGCCGGAAAACAGGGGGCGCAGCAAGAGACCCAGTACTTC

clone_size: .
d_call: .
j_call: TRBJ1-5
v_call: TRBV20-1
cdr3_aa: CSASGGTQPQHF
cdr3_nt: TGCAGTGCTAGTGGCGGGACCCAGCCCCAGCATTTT

clone_size: .
d_call: .
j_call: TRBJ1-5
v_call: TRBV2
cdr3_aa: CASRQGRGSNQPQHF
cdr3_nt: TGTGCCAGCAGACAAGGGAGGGGTAGCAATCAGCCCCAGCATTTT

clone_size: .
d_call: TRBD1
j_call: TRBJ1-5
v_call: TRBV19
cdr3_aa: CASSKGQFSNQPQHF
cdr3_nt: TGTGCCAGTAGTAAGGGACAGTTTAGCAATCAGCCCCAGCATTTT

clone_size: .
d_call: .
j_call: TRBJ2-3
v_call: TRBV7-9
cdr3_aa: CASIRTGPNSDTQYF
cdr3_nt: TGTGCCAGCATTCGAACAGGCCCCAACTCGGATACGCAGTATTTT

clone_size: .
d_call: .
j_call: TRBJ1-2
v_call: TRBV7-5
cdr3_aa: CVRSLIGYGYTF
cdr3_nt: TGTGTCAGAAGCTTAATCGGTTATGGCTACACCTTC

clone_size: .
d_call: TRBD1
j_call: TRBJ1-6
v_call: TRBV7-9
cdr3_aa: CASSLQRGRSYNSPLHF
cdr3_nt: TGTGCCAGCAGCTTACAGAGGGGGCGCTCCTATAATTCACCCCTCCACTTT

clone_size: .
d_call: .
j_call: TRBJ1-6
v_call: TRBV5-1
cdr3_aa: CASSLIGASPLHF
cdr3_nt: TGCGCCAGCAGCTTGATAGGGGCTTCACCCCTCCACTTT

clone_size: .
d_call: .
j_call: TRBJ1-1
v_call: TRBV19
cdr3_aa: CASSIPLQASRATEAFF
cdr3_nt: TGTGCCAGTAGTATCCCCCTACAGGCATCTCGGGCCACTGAAGCTTTCTTT

clone_size: .
d_call: TRBD1
j_call: TRBJ1-5
v_call: TRBV27
cdr3_aa: CASSILGQGGDQPQHF
cdr3_nt: TGTGCCAGCAGTATATTGGGACAGGGAGGCGATCAGCCCCAGCATTTT

clone_size: .
d_call: .
j_call: TRBJ1-5
v_call: TRBV24-1
cdr3_aa: CATSGLPGIQHF
cdr3_nt: TGTGCCACCAGTGGGTTGCCGGGAATCCAGCATTTT

clone_size: .
d_call: TRBD1
j_call: TRBJ1-2
v_call: TRBV5-8
cdr3_aa: CASSTGTGDYGYTF
cdr3_nt: TGTGCCAGCAGCACTGGGACAGGAGACTATGGCTACACCTTC

clone_size: .
d_call: .
j_call: TRBJ2-1
v_call: TRBV3-1/TRBV3-2
cdr3_aa: CASSQDSKSSYNEQFF
cdr3_nt: TGTGCCAGCAGCCAAGATAGCAAAAGCTCCTACAATGAGCAGTTCTTC

clone_size: .
d_call: .
j_call: TRBJ1-6
v_call: TRBV30
cdr3_aa: CAWSGNRYSPLHF
cdr3_nt: TGTGCCTGGAGTGGCAACAGGTATTCACCCCTCCACTTT

clone_size: once
d_call: TRBD1
j_call: TRBJ1-1
v_call: TRBV9
cdr3_aa: CASSVPAADRARWTEAFF
cdr3_nt: TGTGCCAGCAGCGTCCCCGCGGCGGACAGGGCCAGATGGACTGAAGCTTTCTTT

clone_size: .
d_call: TRBD2
j_call: TRBJ2-3
v_call: TRBV9
cdr3_aa: CASSALAGTISTDTQYF
cdr3_nt: TGTGCCAGCAGCGCCCTAGCCGGGACTATAAGCACAGATACGCAGTATTTT

clone_size: .
d_call: .
j_call: TRBJ2-1
v_call: TRBV19
cdr3_aa: CASSIGGTLGDEQFF
cdr3_nt: TGTGCCAGTAGTATAGGGGGGACTCTGGGCGATGAGCAGTTCTTC

clone_size: .
d_call: TRBD1
j_call: TRBJ1-5
v_call: TRBV5-5
cdr3_aa: CASSLTSTGWAQPQHF
cdr3_nt: TGTGCCAGCAGCCTAACTTCGACAGGGTGGGCTCAGCCCCAGCATTTT

clone_size: .
d_call: .
j_call: TRBJ2-1
v_call: TRBV27
cdr3_aa: CASSFNGPHTINEQFF
cdr3_nt: TGTGCCAGCAGTTTTAATGGTCCCCACACCATCAATGAGCAGTTCTTC

clone_size: once
d_call: TRBD1
j_call: TRBJ2-6
v_call: TRBV9
cdr3_aa: CASSLGTGSGANVLTF
cdr3_nt: TGTGCCAGCAGCCTCGGGACAGGGTCTGGGGCCAACGTCCTGACTTTC

clone_size: .
d_call: TRBD1
j_call: TRBJ2-2
v_call: TRBV5-1
cdr3_aa: CASSLVGQESGELFF
cdr3_nt: TGCGCCAGCAGCTTGGTTGGACAGGAGTCCGGGGAGCTGTTTTTT

clone_size: .
d_call: .
j_call: TRBJ1-5
v_call: TRBV7-9
cdr3_aa: CASTPQGNQPQHF
cdr3_nt: TGTGCCAGCACCCCACAAGGCAATCAGCCCCAGCATTTT

clone_size: .
d_call: TRBD1
j_call: TRBJ1-1
v_call: TRBV7-2
cdr3_aa: CASSLTQGEGNTEAFF
cdr3_nt: TGTGCCAGCAGCTTAACCCAGGGGGAAGGGAACACTGAAGCTTTCTTT

clone_size: .
d_call: .
j_call: TRBJ2-3
v_call: TRBV7-9
cdr3_aa: CASRKGGATDTQYF
cdr3_nt: TGTGCCAGCAGGAAAGGGGGGGCCACAGATACGCAGTATTTT

clone_size: .
d_call: .
j_call: TRBJ2-2
v_call: TRBV9
cdr3_aa: CASSVAVNTGELFF
cdr3_nt: TGTGCCAGCAGCGTAGCCGTGAACACCGGGGAGCTGTTTTTT

clone_size: .
d_call: .
j_call: TRBJ1-1
v_call: TRBV30
cdr3_aa: CASRVADHQFSEAFF
cdr3_nt: TGTGCCTCCAGGGTGGCAGACCATCAATTTAGTGAAGCTTTCTTT

clone_size: .
d_call: .
j_call: TRBJ1-4
v_call: TRBV24-1
cdr3_aa: CATSSTNSEKLFF
cdr3_nt: TGTGCCACCAGTAGCACGAACAGTGAAAAACTGTTTTTT

clone_size: few
d_call: TRBD2
j_call: TRBJ2-7
v_call: TRBV4-2
cdr3_aa: CASSPSGSSYEQYF
cdr3_nt: TGTGCCAGCAGCCCTAGCGGGTCGTCCTACGAGCAGTACTTC

clone_size: .
d_call: .
j_call: TRBJ1-6
v_call: TRBV7-9
cdr3_aa: CASSSMDKSPLHF
cdr3_nt: TGTGCCAGCAGCTCCATGGACAAGTCCCCACTCCACTTT